This T cell receptor beta chain emerged from a study of tumor and adjacent non-tumor tissue in lung cancer. Study-level information: Aged roughly 31 to 80 years, patients included fewer than 11 men and 5 women with stage I to III disease. Whole-study findings and limits: Tumor repertoires had a smaller top 100 clone share than normal lung. TCR diversity was significantly greater in tumor than normal lung tissue.

The V and J ends lost 0 bases and 3 bases, in that order; junction bases with no gene match: 7. Germline V gives CDR1 SQVTM, CDR2 ANQGSEA. There are 15 residues in the CDR3. TCRbeta libraries were built with three rounds of nested PCR, modified from ARM-PCR. Using its own MiXCR run on the multiplex PCR reads, TCRdb lists one record per CDR3 protein. The data hold about 86,000 distinct CDR3 sequences, with around 82% observed a single time. This clonotype has ten or more counts. The antigen remains unidentified. The template was RNA from unsorted bulk tissue. Distant lung tissue was collected more than 3 cm away from the tumor edge.

Material: distant non-tumor lung tissue. This sequence was found in a woman aged 50 to 60 with non-small cell lung cancer. This sequence joins TRBV29-1 and TRBJ2-5; 7 nucleotides align to TRBD1. The CDR3 spells CSVEELSTGEETQYF. Written as DNA, the CDR3 is TGCAGCGTTGAAGAGCTTAGCACAGGGGAAGAGACCCAGTACTTC.